This T cell receptor beta chain was found in a study of cytomegalovirus exposure and HLA in healthy donors. Remarks on this clone: Its antigen is currently unknown.

Germline CDR1 SNHLY, CDR2 FYNNEI. Between the trimmed V and J ends, which lost 5 bases and 7 bases, there was a span of 14 bases. The CDR3 extends over 13 amino acids. The PCR was carried out with 60 Vbeta primers and 13 Jbeta primers. The data were produced by immunoSEQ multiplex PCR, yet TCRdb's version contains in-frame clones alone and is incomplete. Among around 280,000 clones listed, about 90% were seen once. Findings and limits, study-wide: The HLA-A and HLA-B alleles of most subjects were reportedly predicted accurately from TCR beta sequences.

The sequence came from a woman aged 18-29 years in good health and CMV-seronegative. J is TRBJ1-1 and V is TRBV2, with TRBD1 as a possible D gene (6 bases). Material for sequencing was PBMCs. CDR3 DNA sequence: TGTGCCAGCAGTTTGGACAGTTGGGGTGAAGCTTTCTTT. Residues: CASSLDSWGEAFF.